A single sample is the source of the 14 T cell receptor beta chains below, sequenced in a study of CD8 T cells in ankylosing spondylitis. TCRdb ran MiXCR on the 5' RACE reads and lists one entry per CDR3 protein. Among under 250,000 distinct CDR3 sequences listed, 20% to 30% were seen once. Sequenced sample: blood, either unsorted or a sorted T cell fraction (not recorded which). The receptors here all came from a male donor with ankylosing spondylitis or in good health (not recorded which).

This clonotype was detected only a few times. The chain combines TRBV7-6 with TRBJ2-2, with 8 bases identical to TRBD1. This CDR3 comprises 16 residues. Germline loops: CDR1 SGHVS, CDR2 FNYEAQ. Trimming took 3 bases from V and 1 from J; bases not matched to a gene: 4. CDR3 nucleotide sequence: TGTGCCAGCAGCTTTCGGACAGGGCAGAACACCGGGGAGCTGTTTTTT. This codes for CASSFRTGQNTGELFF.

This clonotype came up many times. This sequence joins TRBV11-2 and TRBJ2-7; TRBD2 agrees at 8 bases. The trim removed 2 bases at V and 0 bases at J, leaving 12 bases unmatched. CDR1 is SGHAT and CDR2 is FQNNGV in the germline V gene. The CDR3 is 18 amino acids. DNA for the CDR3: TGTGCCAGCAGCTTACGTGGGGGTACTAGCGGAAACTCCTACGAGCAGTACTTC. Protein sequence: CASSLRGGTSGNSYEQYF.

This clonotype was counted ten times or more. The chain links TRBV12-5 to TRBJ2-7; 12 bases agree with TRBD2. V trimming: 0 bases; J trimming: 1 base; junction bases outside the gene matches: 1. The germline CDR1 and CDR2 sequences are LGHNT and FRNRAP. This CDR3 has 16 residues. This chain's CDR3 is CASGLVLAGGSYEQYF. The DNA for the CDR3 is TGTGCTAGTGGTTTGGTACTAGCGGGAGGTTCCTACGAGCAGTACTTC.

This clonotype came up many times. The V and J genes are TRBV7-2 and TRBJ2-7; TRBD2 might be the D (6 bases). The germline CDR1 and CDR2 sequences are SGHTA and FQGNSA. Trimming took off 5 bases at V and 2 bases at J, with 16 bases between the two ends. The CDR3 totals 15 residues. The CDR3 sequence: CASSIDSGITYEQYF. CDR3 nucleotide sequence: TGTGCCAGCAGCATTGATAGCGGAATTACCTACGAGCAGTACTTC.

This clonotype occurred many times. This rearrangement joins TRBV7-3 to TRBJ1-2; 7 bases are a match to TRBD1. There are 14 residues in the CDR3. V gave up 4 bases and J gave up 6 bases; unmatched junction bases: 8. The germline V gene has CDR1 SGHTA and CDR2 FQGTGA. The CDR3 bases are TGTGCCAGCAGCTCTCGCCAGGGGGAAAATGGCTACACCTTC. It encodes CASSSRQGENGYTF.

This clonotype was counted ten times or more. The V gene is TRBV20-1, the J gene TRBJ1-1; D not certain. The CDR3 runs 15 residues. Trimming pared 2 bases from V and 1 base from J, leaving 14 bases between. Looked up from germline, CDR1 is DFQATT and CDR2 is SNEGSKA (reference sequence). CDR3 nucleotides: TGCAGTGCTAGAAGTGAGGGCAGACAGAACACTGAAGCTTTCTTT. It is translated as CSARSEGRQNTEAFF.

This clonotype was detected many times. The chain carries TRBV12-3 or TRBV12-4 and TRBJ1-3, with unresolved D. The CDR3 loop spans 10 amino acids. The V end was cut by 5 bases, the J end by 5 bases, with 1 base between. CDR3 amino acids: CASSRNTIYF. CDR3 DNA sequence: TGTGCCAGCAGTCGAAACACCATATATTTT.

This clonotype has a count of ten or more. The chain uses TRBV18 and TRBJ2-7, with D tentatively TRBD2 (5 bases). This CDR3 is 14 amino acids long. CDR1 and CDR2 from the germline V gene are KGHSH and LQKENI. Between the trimmed V and J ends, which lost 2 bases and 4 bases, there was a span of 12 bases. CDR3 loop: CASSPSVAWYEQYF. The CDR3 nucleotides read TGTGCCAGCTCACCATCTGTAGCGTGGTACGAGCAGTACTTC.

This clonotype was seen more than once but under ten times. The chain couples TRBV29-1 to TRBJ1-4; D remains ambiguous. Germline assignment: CDR1 SQVTM and CDR2 ANQGSEA. V lost 6 bases and J 0 bases, leaving 8 bases between the germline ends. The CDR3 length is 13 residues. CDR3 region: CSVLGATNEKLFF. CDR3 DNA: TGCAGCGTCCTAGGCGCAACTAATGAAAAACTGTTTTTT.

This clonotype was detected a few times. V and J are TRBV5-4 and TRBJ2-7, with 8 bases identical to TRBD2. The CDR3 sequence is 15 residues long. Looked up from germline, CDR1 is SGHNT and CDR2 is YYREEE (reference sequence). Trimming removed 0 bases from V and 4 bases from J; junction bases left unmatched: 6. The CDR3 reads CASSLAGGRRYEQYF. The CDR3 DNA sequence: TGTGCCAGCAGCTTGGCCGGCGGGAGGAGGTACGAGCAGTACTTC.

J is TRBJ1-2 and V is TRBV20-1; weak D call: TRBD1 (6 bases). With 3 bases removed from V and 2 bases from J, the gap between germline ends came to 7 bases. This CDR3 comprises 12 residues. Germline loops: CDR1 DFQATT, CDR2 SNEGSKA (reference sequence). DNA for the CDR3: TGCAGTGCTAGTCAGGGGAACTATGGCTACACCTTC. The encoded protein is CSASQGNYGYTF.

A note on this clonotype: Its ends do not fully match the called genes, so a read error is possible. The CDR3 sequence is CSPRDTYEQYF. CDR3 coding DNA: TGCAGTCCTAGAGACACCTACGAGCAGTACTTC. This chain uses TRBV20-1 with TRBJ2-7; D is uncertain. The CDR3 sequence is 11 residues long. Germline V lookup: CDR1 DFQATT, CDR2 SNEGSKA (reference sequence).

This clonotype was seen at least ten times. The chain carries TRBV5-6 and TRBJ2-3; no firm D call. V lost 9 bases and J 6 bases, leaving 11 bases between the germline ends. This CDR3 has 11 amino acids. The V gene's germline CDR1 is SGHDT and CDR2 YYEEEE. Here the CDR3 reads CATAARDTQYF. The CDR3 DNA follows: TGTGCCACCGCCGCGAGGGATACGCAGTATTTT. The full variable domain, with the rest looked up from reference TRBV5-6 and TRBJ2-3, is DAGVTQSPTHLIKTRGQQVTLRCSPKSGHDTVSWYQQALGQGPQFIFQYYEEEERQRGNFPDRFSGHQFPNYSSELNVNALLLGDSALYLCATAARDTQYFGPGTRLTVL.

This chain links TRBV20-1 with TRBJ1-5; D uncertain. Germline V lookup: CDR1 DFQATT, CDR2 SNEGSKA (reference sequence). The V end lost 2 bases, the J end lost 0 bases, and 17 bases lay between the germline ends. This CDR3 has 17 residues. CDR3 sequence: CSARPVTSGYSNQPQHF. CDR3 DNA sequence: TGCAGTGCTAGACCTGTCACCAGTGGGTATAGCAATCAGCCCCAGCATTTT.